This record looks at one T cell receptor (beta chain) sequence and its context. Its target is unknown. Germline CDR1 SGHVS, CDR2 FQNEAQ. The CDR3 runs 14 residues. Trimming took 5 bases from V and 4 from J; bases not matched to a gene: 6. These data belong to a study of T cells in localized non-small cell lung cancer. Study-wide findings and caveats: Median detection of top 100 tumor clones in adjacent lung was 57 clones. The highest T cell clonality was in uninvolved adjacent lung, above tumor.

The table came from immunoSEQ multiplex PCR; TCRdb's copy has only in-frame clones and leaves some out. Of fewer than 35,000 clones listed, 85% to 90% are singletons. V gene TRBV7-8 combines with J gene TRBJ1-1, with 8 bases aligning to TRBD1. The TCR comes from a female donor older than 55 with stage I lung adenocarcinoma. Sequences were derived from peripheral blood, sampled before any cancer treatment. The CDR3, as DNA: TGTGCCAGCAGCCCGGACAGGGTGGGCACTGAAGCTTTCTTT. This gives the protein CASSPDRVGTEAFF.